This TCR beta chain comes out of a study of T-cell memory formation after mild COVID-19. On the study more broadly: The two donors had largely donor-specific TCR clusters. Study-wide points: For contracting clones, CD4+ ones sat mainly in CM and EM, CD8+ in EMRA. Clones contracting across day 15 to 85 had a balanced CD4/CD8 profile; later expanding clones leaned CD4+.

This clonotype was counted only a few times. Its antigen is not identified. Sample barcodes and UMIs were carried by the TCR alpha and TCR beta cDNA libraries that 5'RACE generated with constant-segment primers. One entry per CDR3 protein results from TCRdb running MiXCR on the 5' RACE reads. Of about 140,000 distinct CDR3 sequences listed, around 15% were seen once; the top ten hold 25% to 30%. V dropped 4 bases and J dropped 5 bases, with 9 bases sitting between them. The CDR3 sequence is 12 residues long. Germline lookup yields CDR1 SGHRS and CDR2 YFSETQ. Sequencing input: PBMCs or a T cell subset sorted from them (not recorded which). The chain uses TRBV5-1 and TRBJ1-1, with D uncertain. The TCR comes from an adult woman who had mild COVID-19 (a few samples of this study predate the infection). Cell type and time point are not known. CDR3: CASSGGGTEAFF. As DNA, the CDR3 is TGCGCCAGCAGCGGTGGTGGAACTGAAGCTTTCTTT.